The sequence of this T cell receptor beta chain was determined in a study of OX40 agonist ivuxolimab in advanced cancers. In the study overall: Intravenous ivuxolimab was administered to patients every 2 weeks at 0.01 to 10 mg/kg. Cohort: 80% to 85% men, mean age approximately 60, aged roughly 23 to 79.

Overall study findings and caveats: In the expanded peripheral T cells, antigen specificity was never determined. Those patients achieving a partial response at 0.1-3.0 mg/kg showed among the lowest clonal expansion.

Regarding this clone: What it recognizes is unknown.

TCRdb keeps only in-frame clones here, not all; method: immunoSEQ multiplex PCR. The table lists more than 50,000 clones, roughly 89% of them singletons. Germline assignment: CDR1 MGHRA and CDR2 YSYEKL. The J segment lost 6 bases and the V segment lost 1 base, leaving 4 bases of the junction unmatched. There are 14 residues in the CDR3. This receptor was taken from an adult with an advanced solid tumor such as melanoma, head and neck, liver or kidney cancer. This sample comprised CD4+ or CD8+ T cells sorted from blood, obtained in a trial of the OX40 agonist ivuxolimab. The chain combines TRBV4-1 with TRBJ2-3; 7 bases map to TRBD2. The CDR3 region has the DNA TGCGCCAGCAGCCAAGCGGGAGGTGCGGATACGCAGTATTTT. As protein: CASSQAGGADTQYF.